The present TCR beta chain was sequenced within a study of T cells in Graves' hyperthyroidism and ophthalmopathy. About the research overall: Peripheral blood was taken when the disease was first diagnosed, before any treatment began. Regarding the study as a whole: Within blood appeared most thyroid clonotypes that had expanded above 0.001.

Uncontrolled infection, other autoimmune disease, pregnancy or lactation barred patients from enrollment. Worth noting for this clonotype: Its specificity is unknown. A much larger clone lies one base from this, so it may be a read error.

RNA transcripts were the template for amplifying TCR beta CDR3 regions. A first-round RT-PCR of the TCR CDR3 used the HTBI primer set. TCRdb analysed the multiplex PCR reads with MiXCR anew, one entry per CDR3 protein. This table holds around 280,000 distinct CDR3 sequences, about an eighth found once. This sequence was found in a woman between 25 and 40 years old with Graves' hyperthyroidism that later progressed to Graves' ophthalmopathy. Material: blood.

CDR3 sequence (DNA): TGCAGTGCTCGACCGCGCCGCATCTATGGCTACACCTTC. Protein: CSARPRRIYGYTF. The V call is TRBV20-1, the J call TRBJ1-2; D is ambiguous. The germline CDR1 and CDR2 sequences are DFQATT and SNEGSKA (reference sequence). The length of the CDR3 is 13 residues. V lost 5 bases, J lost 4 bases, and 14 bases lay in between.